Following are 8 T cell receptor beta chains from one sample sequenced in a study of regulatory T cells in long-lasting Graves disease. Sample time point: newly diagnosed GD, antithyroid drugs for less than 3 months. RNA from PBMCs was the source of the TCR library. Sequencing libraries for TCR beta were prepared with iRepertoire HTBI primers and Arm-PCR of CDR3 regions. MiXCR, run by TCRdb on the multiplex PCR reads, gives a single entry per CDR3 protein. The data contain hundreds of thousands of distinct CDR3 sequences, around 12% of them seen just once; the ten biggest clones take up roughly 9.3%. These data also formed part of another study, on T cells in Graves' hyperthyroidism and ophthalmopathy.

The sample was peripheral blood mononuclear cells (PBMCs), taken at new diagnosis, from a patient treated with antithyroid drugs. These receptors were collected from a woman aged 25 to 39 with Graves disease.

Only a few counts were recorded for this clonotype. CDR3 sequence (DNA): TGCAGTGCGAGCCCTCCTAAAGCGGGAGGGTTTCCCGAGCAGTACTTC. Translating it yields CSASPPKAGGFPEQYF. The chain uses TRBV20-1 and TRBJ2-7, with TRBD2 identical over 10 bases. This CDR3 spans 16 amino acids. Germline lookup yields CDR1 DFQATT and CDR2 SNEGSKA (reference sequence). The J segment lost 6 bases and the V segment lost 6 bases, leaving 17 bases of the junction unmatched.

This clonotype was found many times. J is TRBJ1-1 and V is TRBV6-1; TRBD1 aligns across 8 bases. V dropped 6 bases and J dropped 1; count of bases not matched to a gene: 13. Germline CDR1 MNHNS, CDR2 SASEGT. This CDR3 contains 17 residues. The CDR3 DNA follows: TGTGCCAGCAGCCACGAGAAATCGGGACAGGAGAACACTGAAGCTTTCTTT. It translates to CASSHEKSGQENTEAFF.

This clonotype has a count of ten or more. The V and J genes are TRBV20-1 and TRBJ2-1, with 7 positions matching TRBD1. The CDR3 loop spans 14 amino acids. Germline loops: CDR1 DFQATT, CDR2 SNEGSKA (reference sequence). The trim removed 8 bases at V and 9 bases at J, leaving 16 bases unmatched. The CDR3: CSPTPDRTNGEQFF. CDR3 nucleotide sequence: TGCAGTCCCACCCCGGACAGGACGAATGGTGAGCAGTTCTTC.

The sample holds many counts of this clonotype. CDR3 sequence (DNA): TGCAGCGTTCGGGCAGGGCCCTACAATGAGCAGTTCTTC. It translates to CSVRAGPYNEQFF. The chain carries TRBV29-1 and TRBJ2-1; D may be TRBD1 (5 bases). The CDR3 sequence is 13 residues long. Trimming pared 5 bases from V and 2 bases from J, leaving 10 bases between. Germline CDR1 and CDR2: SQVTM and ANQGSEA.

This clonotype was recorded many times. The chain links TRBV18 to TRBJ1-1, with 11 bases matching TRBD1. This CDR3 comprises 17 residues. Per the germline V gene, CDR1 is KGHSH and CDR2 is LQKENI. The V segment lost 5 bases and the J segment 4 bases; nucleotides outside the gene matches: 12. The CDR3 DNA sequence: TGTGCCAGCTCATCCACCTGGTCCGGGACAGGGGGCACTGAAGCTTTCTTT. Translated, it gives CASSSTWSGTGGTEAFF.

At least ten counts were recorded for this clonotype. The chain couples TRBV2 to TRBJ2-3, with 8 bases identical to TRBD1. V lost 7 bases, J lost 6 bases, and 9 bases stayed unmatched. This CDR3 has 14 amino acids. From germline, CDR1 is SNHLY and CDR2 FYNNEI. As DNA, the CDR3 is TGTGCCAGCAAGACAGGGGTTTTGTCGGATACGCAGTATTTT. It yields the protein CASKTGVLSDTQYF.

This clonotype came up many times. This rearrangement joins TRBV27 to TRBJ1-1; 8 bases are shared with TRBD1. Trimming cost V 2 bases and J 7 bases; bases outside gene matches: 6. This CDR3 has 14 residues. The V gene's germline CDR1 is MNHEY and CDR2 SMNVEV (reference sequence). The CDR3 DNA reads as TGTGCCAGCAGTTTAAACGACAGGGGATATGAAGCTTTCTTT. It is translated as CASSLNDRGYEAFF.

For this clonotype: A clone one base away is much larger, so this may be a read error. The chain links TRBV2 to TRBJ2-1; 7 bases align to TRBD2. From germline, CDR1 is SNHLY and CDR2 FYNNEI. The CDR3 length is 12 residues. DNA for the CDR3: TGTGCCAACAGGAGGGGAGGGAATGAGCAGTCCTTC. This translates into CANRRGGNEQSF.